Listed below are T cell receptor beta chains from one sample, sequenced in a study of vaccination and CD4 T cells after COVID-19. Their cognate antigens are unknown. MiXCR was run by TCRdb on the PCR reads, yielding one entry per CDR3 protein. The sample has more than 9,500 distinct CDR3 sequences, about 29% seen once. The sequencing input was cultured CD4+ T cells from blood. The receptors here all came from a human donor with COVID-19. The CDR3 runs from the conserved cysteine through the conserved F or W. Each record gives: J gene, CDR3 length, V gene, D gene, clone size, CDR3 protein, CDR3 DNA. A D gene is named only where the DNA matches it firmly. Expanded clones get a size class; other rows say once, few or many, or leave the size out.

>TRBJ2-6|15|TRBV5-4|-|-
CASSLGSKQVGVLTF
TGTGCCAGCAGCTTGGGTTCTAAGCAAGTCGGCGTCCTGACTTTC
>TRBJ1-6|14|TRBV6-2/TRBV6-3|-|-
CAISESTWAAPLHF
TGTGCCATCAGTGAGTCTACTTGGGCCGCGCCCCTCCACTTT
>TRBJ1-2|13|TRBV7-3|-|-
CASSLSAVYGYTF
TGTGCCAGCAGCTTAAGCGCAGTCTATGGCTACACCTTC
>TRBJ2-3|15|TRBV20-1|TRBD2|-
CSARDREVPTDTQYF
TGCAGTGCTAGAGATCGGGAGGTCCCAACAGATACGCAGTATTTT
>TRBJ2-3|14|TRBV27|-|-
CASSPRRGTDTQYF
TGTGCCAGCAGTCCCCGACGGGGCACAGATACGCAGTATTTT
>TRBJ2-7|13|TRBV2|-|-
CASSELVSYEQYF
TGTGCCAGCAGTGAACTGGTTTCCTACGAGCAGTACTTC
>TRBJ2-6|17|TRBV7-9|TRBD1|few
CASSLGQGPSGANVLTF
TGTGCCAGCAGCCTGGGACAGGGCCCCTCTGGGGCCAACGTCCTGACTTTC
>TRBJ2-7|18|TRBV27|-|few
CASSLSGHQSSRGDEQYF
TGTGCCAGCAGTTTAAGTGGACACCAGTCCTCAAGGGGCGACGAGCAGTACTTC
>TRBJ1-2|18|TRBV6-1|-|few
CASSPRAKTGSPNYGYTF
TGTGCCAGCAGTCCCCGAGCTAAAACAGGTTCCCCTAACTATGGCTACACCTTC
>TRBJ1-3|13|TRBV2|-|-
CACSGMTGNTIYF
TGTGCCTGCTCAGGGATGACTGGAAACACCATATATTTT
>TRBJ2-5|15|TRBV5-8|-|-
CASSFGQRGEETQYF
TGTGCCAGCAGTTTCGGCCAGAGGGGCGAAGAGACCCAGTACTTC
>TRBJ2-3|15|TRBV6-5|-|-
CASSYGSTGTDTQYF
TGTGCCAGCAGTTACGGAAGTACCGGTACGGATACGCAGTATTTT
>TRBJ1-2|14|TRBV6-2/TRBV6-3|-|few
CASTLRQGLYGYTF
TGTGCCAGCACCCTGAGGCAGGGGTTATATGGCTACACCTTC
>TRBJ2-3|15|TRBV18|TRBD1|-
CASSPRDRVKNTQYF
TGTGCCAGCTCACCAAGGGACAGGGTGAAAAATACGCAGTATTTT
>TRBJ2-2|14|TRBV15|-|-
CATSRVQETGELFF
TGTGCCACCAGCAGAGTTCAGGAGACCGGGGAGCTGTTTTTT
>TRBJ1-1|14|TRBV12-3/TRBV12-4|-|-
CASSLWGNLGEAFF
TGTGCCAGCAGTTTATGGGGGAATTTGGGTGAAGCTTTCTTT
>TRBJ1-2|14|TRBV19|TRBD1|-
CASNPTGKGYGYTF
TGTGCCAGTAACCCGACAGGGAAGGGCTATGGCTACACCTTC
>TRBJ2-1|15|TRBV5-4|-|few
CASSLVDSTYNEQFF
TGTGCCAGCAGCTTGGTGGACAGTACCTACAATGAGCAGTTCTTC
>TRBJ1-1|15|TRBV20-1|-|few
CSARWKGRVNTEAFF
TGCAGTGCTAGGTGGAAGGGTAGGGTGAACACTGAAGCTTTCTTT